This T cell receptor (beta chain) is drawn from a study of blood T cell repertoires in COVID-19. Study summary: Italy, Spain and the United States were the sources of the convalescent and acute COVID-19 samples.

As handled by the study authors: Cell counts per sample came from amplifying reference gene primers. The assay was immunoSEQ multiplex PCR, and TCRdb's table has in-frame clones only and misses some. V and J calls and clone size follow that table, whereas D and trimming were derived from the DNA. The sample includes some 140,000 clones, about 90% of them seen just once. CDR1 is LNHNV, CDR2 YYDKDF, per germline (reference sequence). The CDR3 spans 14 residues. V was trimmed by 0 bases and J by 6 bases, leaving 9 bases between them. The chain carries TRBV15 and TRBJ1-5; the D is unclear. Sample: peripheral blood. This TCR derives from a woman between 45 and 65 years old who had recovered from COVID-19. CDR3 DNA sequence: TGTGCCACCAGCAGAGATGATCAGCGTCAGCCCCAGCATTTT. It encodes CATSRDDQRQPQHF.